The source of this TCR beta chain is a study of neurological immune-mediated disorders. Regarding the study as a whole: TCR-beta repertoires seemed private in all groups, with no expanded CDR3 amino acid sequences shared.

Time point given: longitudinal time-point 2. A blood bank in Maryland, USA, provided the volunteers who served as healthy controls. PBMCs stored at -80 C, numbering 2 million, were the origin of the unsorted libraries. The CDR3 has 15 amino acids. V gave up 1 base and J gave up 2 bases, with 13 bases separating them. Germline V CDR1 and CDR2: SGHRS, YFSETQ. With 10-nucleotide random UMIs, 5'RACE was used to make the cDNA. TCRdb recomputed calls from the 5' RACE reads with MiXCR, one row per CDR3 protein. Here the sample spans more than 55,000 distinct CDR3 sequences, 8.5% to 10% being singletons. This clonotype occurred many times. What it binds is not known.

The sample consisted of PBMCs. This sequence joins TRBV5-1 and TRBJ2-7, with a tentative D call TRBD1 (6 bases). This receptor was obtained from a man aged 25-45 years in good health. As DNA, the CDR3 is TGCGCCAGCAGCTTGTCTGGGGACAAGACCTACGAGCAGTACTTC. Protein: CASSLSGDKTYEQYF.